The clone carrying this T cell receptor (beta chain) was found a few times. The data are from a study of blood T cell repertoires in COVID-19. Study in general: The cDNA or gDNA used as material had been derived from T cells, B-cell-depleted T cells, or PBMCs.

The CDR3 spans 13 residues. Trimming took off 4 bases at V and 7 bases at J, with 11 bases between the two ends. The germline gives CDR1 LGHDT, CDR2 YNNKEL (reference sequence). Produced via immunoSEQ multiplex PCR; TCRdb's table is partial and in-frame only. The table lists about 200,000 clones, about 90% of them singletons, with under 2.5% in the top ten. The clonotype was recovered from a man aged 40-49 years with active or convalescent COVID-19. V and J are TRBV3-1 (or the pseudogene TRBV3-2) and TRBJ1-5; D might be TRBD1 (5 bases). Sequencing input: peripheral blood. Here the CDR3 DNA reads TGTGCCAGCAGCCCCGGGCGGGGGCAGCCCCAGCATTTT. Protein: CASSPGRGQPQHF.